One sample yielded the 2 T cell receptor beta chains listed below, sequenced in a study of cytomegalovirus exposure and HLA in healthy donors. Here immunoSEQ multiplex PCR was the method, and the copy in TCRdb shows in-frame clones only, minus some. The repertoire holds 150,000 to 200,000 clones, about 87% seen once, with approximately 1.5% in the top ten. The sequencing input was PBMCs. The source of these receptors is a woman aged 25 to 39 in good health and CMV-seronegative.

The chain is built from TRBV4-2 and TRBJ1-5; TRBD1 is a possible D gene (5 bases). Trimming took off 0 bases at V and 4 bases at J, with 10 bases between the two ends. The CDR3 sequence is 15 residues long. Germline CDR1 reads LGHNA; CDR2 reads YNFKEQ. The CDR3 spells CASSQEGQPNQPQHF. The DNA of the CDR3 is TGTGCCAGCAGCCAAGAGGGGCAGCCTAATCAGCCCCAGCATTTT.

The rearrangement joins TRBV12-5 to TRBJ2-1, with 8 bases that match TRBD2. J lost 10 bases, V lost 2 bases, and 1 base had no gene match. Germline assignment: CDR1 LGHNT and CDR2 FRNRAP. The CDR3 has 12 amino acids. CDR3 coding DNA: TGTGCTAGTGGTTTGAGCGGGGGCGAGCAGTTCTTC. It specifies CASGLSGGEQFF.